Sequencing of this T cell receptor (beta chain) was carried out in a study of vaccination effects on CD4 cells after COVID-19. As to this clone: Its antigen is unknown.

Isolating CD4+ T cells followed approximately ten days of culture. The protocol was immunoSEQ multiplex PCR, while the TCRdb copy is restricted to in-frame clones and leaves out a portion. This table holds over 65,000 clones, about 74% found once. The CDR3 loop spans 16 amino acids. The V segment lost 2 bases and the J segment 3 bases; nucleotides outside the gene matches: 7. The V gene's germline CDR1 is SGHTA and CDR2 FQGNSA. The chain joins TRBV7-2 to TRBJ1-2, with 9 bases fitting TRBD1. The receptor was isolated from a human donor who received a COVID-19 vaccine. The sample was CD4+ T cells from PBMCs cultured without peptide, taken before COVID-19 vaccination. The CDR3 region is CASSLRRDRVDYGYTF. For the CDR3, the DNA is TGTGCCAGCAGCTTACGACGGGACAGGGTAGACTATGGCTACACCTTC.